Each of the 29 T cell receptor beta chains below was sequenced from the same sample in a study of cytomegalovirus exposure and HLA in healthy donors. Vbeta (60) and Jbeta (13) primers were used in the PCR. Some clones are missing from TCRdb's copy, which holds only in-frame ones; the method was immunoSEQ multiplex PCR. The sample has approximately 130,000 clones; approximately 89% are singletons. The sequenced material came from PBMCs. Every receptor here comes from a woman in her twenties or thirties in good health and CMV-seropositive.

This clone was seen only once. This chain connects TRBV28 to TRBJ2-5; TRBD2 matches 8 bases. V shed 2 bases and J 5 bases; nucleotides not matched to a gene: 10. The CDR3 is 16 amino acids. Germline V gene data show CDR1 as MDHEN and CDR2 as SYDVKM. The CDR3 loop is CASSLGIGGAVETQYF. CDR3 DNA: TGTGCCAGCAGTTTAGGGATCGGGGGGGCCGTGGAGACCCAGTACTTC.

This clone was seen just once. This sequence joins TRBV1 and TRBJ2-7; no check of the table's D call, TRBD2, against the DNA was made. TRBV1 corresponds to a pseudogene. The CDR3 runs 14 residues. The CDR3 region is CTSSPGLAGYEQYF. CDR3 in DNA: TGCACCAGCAGCCCCGGACTAGCGGGATACGAGCAGTACTTC.

The CDR3 here is CASSTGQGGNVLTF. The CDR3 nucleotides read TGCGCCAGCAGCACGGGACAGGGTGGCAACGTCCTGACTTTC. This chain connects TRBV5-1 to TRBJ2-6; 9 positions agree with TRBD1. V dropped 4 bases and J dropped 9; count of bases not matched to a gene: 5. The length of the CDR3 is 14 residues. In germline, CDR1 is SGHRS, CDR2 YFSETQ.

V and J are TRBV6-4 and TRBJ1-1; 7 bases map to TRBD1. V gave up 6 bases and J gave up 3 bases; unmatched junction bases: 7. Germline lookup yields CDR1 MRHNA and CDR2 SNTAGT. The CDR3 covers 14 residues. Here the CDR3 reads CASSPTGADTEAFF. The CDR3 region has the DNA TGTGCCAGCAGCCCAACAGGGGCCGACACTGAAGCTTTCTTT.

The gene calls are TRBV6-5 and TRBJ2-7, with 12 bases aligning to TRBD2. CDR1 is MNHEY and CDR2 is SVGAGI in the germline V gene. Unmatched junction bases numbered 3, after V lost 4 bases and J lost 2 bases. CDR3 length: 15 residues. This CDR3 reads CASSWTSGTTYEQYF. Written as DNA, the CDR3 is TGTGCCAGCAGTTGGACTAGCGGGACTACCTACGAGCAGTACTTC.

A few counts support this clone. This chain links TRBV28 with TRBJ1-2; TRBD1 matches 12 bases. The ends lost 6 bases at V and 7 bases at J; junction bases unmatched: 6. CDR1 MDHEN and CDR2 SYDVKM come from the germline V gene. The CDR3 covers 14 residues. CDR3 sequence reads: CASRLGQGALGYTF. The CDR3 nucleotides are TGTGCCAGCAGACTGGGACAGGGGGCGCTTGGCTACACCTTC.

The chain joins TRBV5-6 to TRBJ1-6; D not resolved. This CDR3 is built from 15 residues. Trimming stripped 3 bases from V and 11 bases from J, with 18 bases between. Germline CDR1 is SGHDT and CDR2 is YYEEEE. The CDR3, as DNA: TGTGCCAGCAGCTCCTCCGGAGGTAGGGAGACACCCCTCCACTTT. Translation gives CASSSSGGRETPLHF.

The sample holds one count of this clone. This chain links TRBV19 with TRBJ1-2; 9 nucleotides align to TRBD1. The CDR3 covers 16 residues. Germline trimming cut 4 bases from V and 6 bases from J; bases unmatched to any gene: 12. Per germline, CDR1 LNHDA and CDR2 SQIVND (reference sequence). CDR3 in amino acids: CASSKGQGIAFNGYTF. The CDR3 DNA sequence: TGTGCCAGTAGTAAAGGACAGGGGATCGCTTTCAATGGCTACACCTTC.

The rearrangement uses TRBV6-5 and TRBJ1-5, with a possible D match to TRBD1 (6 bases). Germline V lookup: CDR1 MNHEY, CDR2 SVGAGI. This CDR3 is 13 amino acids long. V was clipped by 4 bases and J by 4 bases, with 8 bases between them. Here the CDR3 reads CASSWGQNQPQHF. CDR3 nucleotide sequence: TGTGCCAGCAGTTGGGGACAAAATCAGCCCCAGCATTTT.

The V gene is TRBV25-1, the J gene TRBJ2-5; TRBD2 matches 15 bases. Germline values: CDR1 MGHDK, CDR2 SYGVNS. This CDR3 contains 18 residues. With 4 bases clipped from V and 1 base from J, the junction kept 7 bases outside the gene matches. The CDR3 here is CASSGWTSGGASQETQYF. The DNA for the CDR3 is TGTGCCAGCAGTGGCTGGACTAGCGGGGGGGCCTCCCAAGAGACCCAGTACTTC.

In regard to this clone: In the same sample, other DNA sequences code for this CDR3. The chain employs TRBV7-3 and TRBJ2-5; D possibly corresponds to TRBD2 (5 bases). Trimming removed 6 bases from V and 1 base from J, with 12 bases in between. The CDR3 consists of 14 residues. Germline V gives CDR1 SGHTA, CDR2 FQGTGA. The CDR3 bases are TGTGCCAGCAGTCCATCGGGGAGCCAAGAGACCCAGTACTTC. This translates into CASSPSGSQETQYF.

The J gene is TRBJ1-6, the V gene TRBV5-8; tentative D call: TRBD1 (5 bases). CDR3 size: 15 residues. Germline loops: CDR1 SGHTS, CDR2 YDEGEE. The germline V and J ends were trimmed by 4 bases and 10 bases, with 18 bases remaining between them. The chain's CDR3 is CASSAAGRVISPLHF. The CDR3, as DNA: TGTGCCAGCAGCGCCGCCGGCAGGGTAATCTCACCCCTCCACTTT.

The chain joins TRBV6-5 to TRBJ1-1, with D unclear. Trimming cost V 6 bases and J 4 bases, with 6 bases left between them. Germline CDR1 is MNHEY and CDR2 is SVGAGI. This CDR3 comprises 11 residues. CDR3 bases: TGTGCCAGCAGGAGTATCACTGAAGCTTTCTTT. Translated: CASRSITEAFF.

The table lists this clone with a count of one. CDR3 in DNA: TGTGCCAGCAGAACTACAGGGGACTATGGCTACACCTTC. This codes for CASRTTGDYGYTF. This sequence joins TRBV28 and TRBJ1-2; 7 nucleotides line up with TRBD1. Unmatched junction bases numbered 4, after V lost 6 bases and J lost 3 bases. This CDR3 is 13 amino acids long. Germline CDR1 MDHEN, CDR2 SYDVKM.

This clone was detected only a few times. The CDR3 protein is CASSLEGGGTEAFF. The CDR3 nucleotides read TGTGCCAGCAGCTTGGAAGGGGGCGGCACTGAAGCTTTCTTT. The V gene is TRBV5-5, the J gene TRBJ1-1, with TRBD1 matching 7 bases. Germline values: CDR1 SGHKS, CDR2 YYEKEE (reference sequence). The CDR3 length is 14 residues. V dropped 0 bases and J dropped 4; count of bases not matched to a gene: 3.

The J gene is TRBJ1-5, the V gene TRBV15; TRBD1 matches 9 bases. V lost 2 bases, J lost 7 bases, and 6 bases stayed unmatched. The germline V gene has CDR1 LNHNV and CDR2 YYDKDF (reference sequence). The CDR3 loop spans 15 amino acids. CDR3 bases: TGTGCCACCAGCAGACACCGGGACAGGGCACAGCCCCAGCATTTT. This codes for CATSRHRDRAQPQHF.

This rearrangement joins TRBV10-3 to TRBJ2-7, with TRBD1 identical over 9 bases. The CDR3 is 15 amino acids. Germline V gene sequence: CDR1 ENHRY, CDR2 SYGVKD. Trimming took 6 bases from V and 3 from J; bases not matched to a gene: 9. CDR3 sequence: CAIRGPGTGIYEQYF. The CDR3 DNA sequence: TGTGCCATCAGGGGTCCAGGGACAGGGATCTACGAGCAGTACTTC.

This clone is a singleton in its sample. This chain uses TRBV4-2 with TRBJ2-2; possibly TRBD2 for D (6 bases). Per the germline V gene, CDR1 is LGHNA and CDR2 is YNFKEQ. V lost 0 bases and J lost 6, with 11 bases in between. CDR3 length: 15 amino acids. The CDR3: CASSQESREAGELFF. CDR3 DNA sequence: TGTGCCAGCAGCCAAGAAAGTAGGGAGGCCGGGGAGCTGTTTTTT.

The chain uses TRBV27 and TRBJ1-2; 8 nucleotides line up with TRBD1. There are 13 residues in the CDR3. V trimming: 2 bases; J trimming: 7 bases; junction bases outside the gene matches: 3. Per the germline V gene, CDR1 is MNHEY and CDR2 is SMNVEV (reference sequence). The CDR3 DNA reads TGTGCCAGCAGTTTAGGACAGGGCTCTGGCTACACCTTC. Protein sequence: CASSLGQGSGYTF.

The CDR3: CAWSVLAGNIGDTQYF. As DNA, the CDR3 is TGTGCCTGGAGTGTACTAGCGGGAAACATAGGAGATACGCAGTATTTT. The chain couples TRBV30 to TRBJ2-3; 10 positions match TRBD2. Germline lookup yields CDR1 GTSNPN and CDR2 SVGIG (reference sequence). Germline trimming cut 0 bases from V and 5 bases from J; bases unmatched to any gene: 8. The CDR3 contains 16 residues. Full variable domain (rest looked up from reference TRBV30 and TRBJ2-3): SQTIHQWPATLVQPVGSPLSLECTVEGTSNPNLYWYRQAAGRGLQLLFYSVGIGQISSEVPQNLSASRPQDRQFILSSKKLLLSDSGFYLCAWSVLAGNIGDTQYFGPGTRLTVL.

The V gene is TRBV6-6, the J gene TRBJ2-7, with TRBD1 matching over 7 bases. CDR3 length: 16 residues. Per germline, CDR1 MNHNY and CDR2 SVGAGI (reference sequence). The junction had 8 bases not matched to a gene; V was cut back by 2 bases and J by 1 base. The CDR3 reads CASSYVFGTASYEQYF. The CDR3 region has the DNA TGTGCCAGCAGTTACGTTTTCGGGACAGCTTCCTACGAGCAGTACTTC.

J is TRBJ2-3 and V is TRBV28, with 8 bases that match TRBD1. The CDR3 runs to 14 residues. The V segment lost 6 bases and the J segment 1 base; nucleotides outside the gene matches: 3. Germline V lookup: CDR1 MDHEN, CDR2 SYDVKM. Here the CDR3 DNA reads TGTGCCAGCAGCACGACAGGGGGCACAGATACGCAGTATTTT. Residues: CASSTTGGTDTQYF.

V and J are TRBV29-1 and TRBJ2-1, with 7 bases that match TRBD2. Looked up from germline, CDR1 is SQVTM and CDR2 is ANQGSEA. V shed 6 bases and J 0 bases; nucleotides not matched to a gene: 17. This CDR3 is 18 amino acids long. The CDR3 protein is CSVLPGLAEGSSYNEQFF. CDR3 nucleotide sequence: TGCAGCGTCTTACCGGGGCTAGCGGAGGGGAGCTCCTACAATGAGCAGTTCTTC.

J is TRBJ2-2 and V is TRBV7-9; 10 bases map to TRBD1. V lost 0 bases and J lost 3; bases outside the gene matches: 4. CDR1 SEHNR and CDR2 FQNEAQ come from the germline V gene (reference sequence). This CDR3 comprises 17 residues. The CDR3 sequence is CASSLAKGQGYTGELFF. CDR3 nucleotides: TGTGCCAGCAGCTTAGCGAAGGGACAGGGGTACACCGGGGAGCTGTTTTTT.

The V and J genes are TRBV27 and TRBJ2-1; 11 nucleotides match TRBD2. V lost 5 bases to trimming and J lost 8 bases; unmatched junction nucleotides: 8. This CDR3 contains 15 residues. Germline lookup yields CDR1 MNHEY and CDR2 SMNVEV (reference sequence). The CDR3 coding sequence is TGTGCCAGCAGTCTCTCACTAGCGGGAGTGGATGAGCAGTTCTTC. Translation: CASSLSLAGVDEQFF.

V is TRBV9 and J is TRBJ2-1; perhaps TRBD1 as D (5 bases). Germline V gene sequence: CDR1 SGDLS, CDR2 YYNGEE. Deletions cut 3 bases from V and 3 bases from J, with 16 bases between. The CDR3 has 16 amino acids. The CDR3 bases are TGTGCCAGCAGCGCCCCCCTCTACGACAGCTACAATGAGCAGTTCTTC. It codes for CASSAPLYDSYNEQFF.

This rearrangement joins TRBV5-1 to TRBJ1-2, with D possibly matching TRBD1 (6 bases). CDR3 length: 14 residues. Looked up from germline, CDR1 is SGHRS and CDR2 is YFSETQ. The V end was cut by 2 bases, the J end by 0 bases, with 8 bases between. The DNA for the CDR3 is TGCGCCAGCAGCTTACAGGGAGCTAACTATGGCTACACCTTC. This gives the protein CASSLQGANYGYTF.

V gene TRBV11-2 combines with J gene TRBJ1-1, with D perhaps TRBD1 (6 bases). CDR3 length: 13 amino acids. CDR1 is SGHAT and CDR2 is FQNNGV in the germline V gene. Trimming removed 4 bases at V and 5 bases at J, with 11 bases between. For the CDR3, the DNA is TGTGCCAGCAGCTCGGACAGAAGGACTGAAGCTTTCTTT. Its translation is CASSSDRRTEAFF.

The gene calls are TRBV7-9 and TRBJ2-1; weak D call: TRBD1 (6 bases). The CDR3 is made up of 15 amino acids. Germline CDR1 is SEHNR and CDR2 is FQNEAQ (reference sequence). With 4 bases removed from V and 0 bases from J, the gap between germline ends came to 10 bases. The CDR3 DNA reads TGTGCCAGCAGCTCTGGACAGAGCTCCTACAATGAGCAGTTCTTC. Encoded protein: CASSSGQSSYNEQFF.